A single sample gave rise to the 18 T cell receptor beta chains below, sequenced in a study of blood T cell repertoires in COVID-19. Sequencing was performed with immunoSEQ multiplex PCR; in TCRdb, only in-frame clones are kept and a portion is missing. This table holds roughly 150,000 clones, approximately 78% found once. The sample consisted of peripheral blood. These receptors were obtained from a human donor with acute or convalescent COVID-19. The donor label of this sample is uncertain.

CDR3 coding DNA: TGCGCCAGCAGTCGTGGAGAGATCCTGAACACTGAAGCTTTCTTT. It codes for CASSRGEILNTEAFF. The chain joins TRBV5-1 to TRBJ1-1, with D uncertain. Deletions cut 5 bases from V and 0 bases from J, with 14 bases between. The CDR3 contains 15 residues. The germline gives CDR1 SGHRS, CDR2 YFSETQ.

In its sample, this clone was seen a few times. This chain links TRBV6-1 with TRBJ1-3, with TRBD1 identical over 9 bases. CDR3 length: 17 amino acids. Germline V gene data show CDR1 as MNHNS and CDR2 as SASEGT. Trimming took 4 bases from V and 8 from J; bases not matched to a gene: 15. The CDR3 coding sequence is TGTGCCAGCAGTGCCCGTCCAGGGACAGGGTTTCGAGACACCATATATTTT. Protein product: CASSARPGTGFRDTIYF.

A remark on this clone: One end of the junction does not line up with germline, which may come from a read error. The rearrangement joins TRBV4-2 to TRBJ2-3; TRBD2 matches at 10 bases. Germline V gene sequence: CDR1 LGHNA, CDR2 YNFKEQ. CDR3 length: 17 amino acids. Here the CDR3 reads CASRQVPAGGPADTQYF. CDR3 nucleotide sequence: TGTGCCAGCAGGCAAGTCCCAGCGGGGGGGCCGGCAGATACGCAGTATTTT.

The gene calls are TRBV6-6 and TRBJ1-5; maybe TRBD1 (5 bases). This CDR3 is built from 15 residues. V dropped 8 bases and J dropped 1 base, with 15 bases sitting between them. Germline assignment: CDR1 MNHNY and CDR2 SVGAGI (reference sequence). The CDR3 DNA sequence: TGTGCCAGCTCCCCCCGGGGGGAAAGCAATCAGCCCCAGCATTTT. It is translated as CASSPRGESNQPQHF.

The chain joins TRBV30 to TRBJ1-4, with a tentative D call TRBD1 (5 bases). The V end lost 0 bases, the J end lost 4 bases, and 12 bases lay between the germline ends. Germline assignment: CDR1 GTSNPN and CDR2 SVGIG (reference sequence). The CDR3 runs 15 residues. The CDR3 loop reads CAWSVRAGRNEKLFF. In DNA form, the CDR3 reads TGTGCCTGGAGTGTCAGGGCAGGGCGTAATGAAAAACTGTTTTTT.

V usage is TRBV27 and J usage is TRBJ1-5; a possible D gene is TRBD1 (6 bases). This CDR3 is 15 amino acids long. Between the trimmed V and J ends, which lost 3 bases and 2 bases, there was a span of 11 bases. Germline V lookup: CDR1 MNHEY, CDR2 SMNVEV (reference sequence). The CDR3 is CASSLAGGRNQPQHF. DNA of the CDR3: TGTGCCAGCAGTTTGGCGGGGGGGCGCAATCAGCCCCAGCATTTT.

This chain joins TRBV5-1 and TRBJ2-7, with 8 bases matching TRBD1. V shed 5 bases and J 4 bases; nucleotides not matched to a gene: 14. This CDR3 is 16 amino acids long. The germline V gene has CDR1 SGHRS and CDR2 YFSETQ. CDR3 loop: CASRQTGRGRPYEQYF. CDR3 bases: TGCGCCAGCAGACAAACCGGCAGGGGGCGTCCGTACGAGCAGTACTTC. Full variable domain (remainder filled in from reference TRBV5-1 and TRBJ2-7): KAGVTQTPRYLIKTRGQQVTLSCSPISGHRSVSWYQQTPGQGLQFLFEYFSETQRNKGNFPGRFSGRQFSNSRSEMNVSTLELGDSALYLCASRQTGRGRPYEQYFGPGTRLTVT.

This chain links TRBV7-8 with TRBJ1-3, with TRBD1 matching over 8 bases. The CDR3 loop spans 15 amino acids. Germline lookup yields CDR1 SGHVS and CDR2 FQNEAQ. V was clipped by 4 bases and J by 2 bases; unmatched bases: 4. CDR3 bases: TGTGCCAGCAGCTCGGGGACAGGCCCTGGAAACACCATATATTTT. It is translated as CASSSGTGPGNTIYF. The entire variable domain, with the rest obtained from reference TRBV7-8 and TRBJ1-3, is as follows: GAGVSQSPRYKVAKRGQDVALRCDPISGHVSLFWYQQALGQGPEFLTYFQNEAQLDKSGLPSDRFFAERPEGSVSTLKIQRTQQEDSAVYLCASSSGTGPGNTIYFGEGSWLTVV.

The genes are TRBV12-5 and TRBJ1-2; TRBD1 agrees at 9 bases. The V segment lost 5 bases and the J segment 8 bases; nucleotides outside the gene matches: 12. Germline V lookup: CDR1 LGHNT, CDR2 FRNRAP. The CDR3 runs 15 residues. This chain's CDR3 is CASGPSRGQGGGYTF. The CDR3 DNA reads TGTGCTAGTGGTCCCTCTAGGGGACAGGGTGGAGGCTACACCTTC.

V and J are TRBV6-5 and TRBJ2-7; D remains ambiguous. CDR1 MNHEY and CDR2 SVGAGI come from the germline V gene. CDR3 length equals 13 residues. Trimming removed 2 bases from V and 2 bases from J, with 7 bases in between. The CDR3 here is CASSYRSTYEQYF. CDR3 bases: TGTGCCAGCAGTTACCGGTCAACCTACGAGCAGTACTTC.

CDR3 sequence reads: CASSLVGFGTDTQYF. Written as DNA, the CDR3 is TGTGCCAGCAGCTTGGTCGGTTTTGGCACAGATACGCAGTATTTT. The chain is built from TRBV5-6 and TRBJ2-3, with no clear D. There are 15 residues in the CDR3. The germline V and J ends were trimmed by 0 bases and 1 base, with 9 bases remaining between them. The germline V gene has CDR1 SGHDT and CDR2 YYEEEE.

The CDR3 loop reads CSVVLAVNYEQYF. The CDR3 DNA follows: TGCAGCGTTGTACTAGCGGTTAACTACGAGCAGTACTTC. The chain combines TRBV29-1 with TRBJ2-7; 8 positions match TRBD2. After removal of 4 bases from V and 3 bases from J, the junction contained 5 bases not matched to a gene. CDR3 size: 13 residues. Germline CDR1 SQVTM, CDR2 ANQGSEA.

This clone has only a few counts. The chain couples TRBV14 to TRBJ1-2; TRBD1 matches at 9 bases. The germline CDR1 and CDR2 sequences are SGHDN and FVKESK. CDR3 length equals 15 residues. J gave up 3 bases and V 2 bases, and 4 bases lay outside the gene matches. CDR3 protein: CASSQYRTGDYGYTF. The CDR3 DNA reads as TGTGCCAGCAGCCAATACAGGACAGGGGACTATGGCTACACCTTC.

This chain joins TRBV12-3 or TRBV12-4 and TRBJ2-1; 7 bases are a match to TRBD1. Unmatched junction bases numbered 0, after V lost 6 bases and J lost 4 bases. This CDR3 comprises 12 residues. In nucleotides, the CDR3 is TGTGCCAGCAGGACAGGGTACAATGAGCAGTTCTTC. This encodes CASRTGYNEQFF.

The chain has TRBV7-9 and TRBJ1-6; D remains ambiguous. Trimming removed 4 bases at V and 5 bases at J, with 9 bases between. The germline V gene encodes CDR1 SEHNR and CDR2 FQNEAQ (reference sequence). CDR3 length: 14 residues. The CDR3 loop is CASSWVGNNSPLHF. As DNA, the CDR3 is TGTGCCAGCAGCTGGGTCGGGAATAATTCACCCCTCCACTTT. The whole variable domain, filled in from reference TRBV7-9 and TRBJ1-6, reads DTGVSQNPRHKITKRGQNVTFRCDPISEHNRLYWYRQTLGQGPEFLTYFQNEAQLEKSRLLSDRFSAERPKGSFSTLEIQRTEQGDSAMYLCASSWVGNNSPLHFGNGTRLTVT.

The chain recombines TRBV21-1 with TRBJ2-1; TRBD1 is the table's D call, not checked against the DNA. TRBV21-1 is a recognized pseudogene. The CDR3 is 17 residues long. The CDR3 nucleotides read TGTGCCAGCAGCAATCCCCCCCGGGACAAGACTTACAATGAGCAGTTCTTC. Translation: CASSNPPRDKTYNEQFF.

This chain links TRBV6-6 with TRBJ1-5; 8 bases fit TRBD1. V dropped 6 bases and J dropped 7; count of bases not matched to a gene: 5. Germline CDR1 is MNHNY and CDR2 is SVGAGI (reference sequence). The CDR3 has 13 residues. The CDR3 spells CASRQGERQPQHF. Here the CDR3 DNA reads TGTGCCAGCAGACAGGGGGAGAGACAGCCCCAGCATTTT.

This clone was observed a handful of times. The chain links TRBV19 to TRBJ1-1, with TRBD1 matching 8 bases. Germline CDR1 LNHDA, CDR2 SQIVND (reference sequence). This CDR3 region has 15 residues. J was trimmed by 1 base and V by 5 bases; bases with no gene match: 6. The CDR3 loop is CASSDRDRRNTEAFF. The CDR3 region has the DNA TGTGCCAGTAGTGACCGGGACAGGAGGAACACTGAAGCTTTCTTT. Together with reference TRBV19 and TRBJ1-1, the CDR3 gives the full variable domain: DGGITQSPKYLFRKEGQNVTLSCEQNLNHDAMYWYRQDPGQGLRLIYYSQIVNDFQKGDIAEGYSVSREKKESFPLTVTSAQKNPTAFYLCASSDRDRRNTEAFFGQGTRLTVV.